The 13 T cell receptor beta chains below come from one sample, sequenced in a study of T-cell memory formation after mild COVID-19. TCRdb recomputed calls from the 5' RACE reads with MiXCR, one row per CDR3 protein. This repertoire shows around 250,000 distinct CDR3 sequences, about 16% found once; its top ten account for 2.1%. Source material: PBMCs or a T cell subset sorted from them (not recorded which). These receptors were collected from an adult woman who had mild COVID-19 (a few samples of this study predate the infection). Cell type and time point are not known.

The chain carries TRBV6-5 and TRBJ1-1, with 9 positions matching TRBD1. Per the germline V gene, CDR1 is MNHEY and CDR2 is SVGAGI. The CDR3 totals 14 residues. V gave up 7 bases and J gave up 1 base; unmatched junction bases: 4. The CDR3 nucleotides are TGTGCCAGCAACAGGGGGCGCGGGAACACTGAAGCTTTCTTT. Translated, it gives CASNRGRGNTEAFF.

The chain recombines TRBV12-3 or TRBV12-4 with TRBJ2-5; the match to TRBD1 covers 12 bases. V lost 8 bases, J lost 4 bases, and 8 bases stayed unmatched. The CDR3 consists of 15 residues. CDR3 nucleotide sequence: TGTGCCAGCTCCCGGGACAGGGGGCGTGTAGAGACCCAGTACTTC. Residues: CASSRDRGRVETQYF.

The rearrangement links TRBV20-1 to TRBJ1-6; D remains ambiguous. The V gene's germline CDR1 is DFQATT and CDR2 SNEGSKA (reference sequence). The CDR3 covers 15 residues. Trimming removed 0 bases at V and 3 bases at J, with 9 bases between. CDR3 loop: CSARDSEFYNSPLHF. The CDR3, as DNA: TGCAGTGCTAGAGATTCTGAGTTCTATAATTCACCCCTCCACTTT.

This chain links TRBV12-3 or TRBV12-4 with TRBJ2-5; 9 bases are a match to TRBD2. CDR3 length equals 15 residues. V lost 2 bases to trimming and J lost 5 bases; unmatched junction nucleotides: 6. The CDR3 reads CASSLRGLAEETQYF. The CDR3 DNA is TGTGCCAGCAGTTTAAGGGGACTAGCTGAGGAGACCCAGTACTTC.

The chain links TRBV3-1 to TRBJ1-1, with 9 bases fitting TRBD1. Germline CDR1 LGHDT, CDR2 YNNKEL (reference sequence). There are 15 residues in the CDR3. V dropped 3 bases and J dropped 4; count of bases not matched to a gene: 6. As DNA, the CDR3 is TGTGCCAGCAGCCACCTGGGACAGGGTTTCACTGAAGCTTTCTTT. The encoded protein is CASSHLGQGFTEAFF.

The rearrangement links TRBV18 to TRBJ2-1; 10 bases align to TRBD2. The CDR3 is 16 residues long. V lost 6 bases and J lost 2; bases outside the gene matches: 7. Germline V gene sequence: CDR1 KGHSH, CDR2 LQKENI. The CDR3 sequence: CASSQLAGGPYNEQFF. The CDR3 DNA sequence: TGTGCCAGCTCCCAGTTAGCGGGAGGACCCTACAATGAGCAGTTCTTC.

Remarks on this clonotype: Sequence at one end of the junction differs from germline and may be a read error. This chain uses TRBV2 with TRBJ2-7; D ambiguous. CDR3 length: 13 residues. CDR1 SNHLY and CDR2 FYNNEI come from the germline V gene. The CDR3 DNA follows: TGTGCCAGCAGTGAAACCCAGACCGGGTCCCCATCTTTC. This sequence encodes CASSETQTGSPSF.

This clonotype was counted at least ten times. The chain joins TRBV7-2 to TRBJ2-3; 7 nucleotides match TRBD1. J was trimmed by 3 bases and V by 5 bases; bases with no gene match: 14. CDR3 length: 17 residues. CDR1 and CDR2 (germline): SGHTA, FQGNSA. The DNA for the CDR3 is TGTGCCAGCAGCGCAATAGGTCGACAGGGTAGGACAGATACGCAGTATTTT. It codes for CASSAIGRQGRTDTQYF.

The chain employs TRBV24-1 and TRBJ2-1; 7 positions agree with TRBD1. The CDR3 totals 14 residues. Trimming cost V 10 bases and J 7 bases; bases outside gene matches: 12. Germline V gene data show CDR1 as KGHDR and CDR2 as SFDVKD. The CDR3, as DNA: TGTGCCACTCGACAGGGTCGAACTTTTAATGAGCAGTTCTTC. Residues: CATRQGRTFNEQFF.

The chain couples TRBV7-2 to TRBJ1-5, with 7 bases that match TRBD1. The CDR3 runs to 15 residues. The V gene end was trimmed by 4 bases and the J gene end by 3 bases; junction bases not matched to a gene: 6. From germline, CDR1 is SGHTA and CDR2 FQGNSA. CDR3 bases: TGTGCCAGCAGCTCCCGACAGGGAGTCAATCAGCCCCAGCATTTT. Protein: CASSSRQGVNQPQHF.

This clonotype was seen more than once but under ten times. The chain carries TRBV18 and TRBJ2-7, with D unresolved. Germline V lookup: CDR1 KGHSH, CDR2 LQKENI. The V and J ends lost 4 bases and 5 bases respectively, with 6 bases between them. This CDR3 has 11 residues. The CDR3: CASSQGNEQYF. DNA for the CDR3: TGTGCCAGCTCACAGGGTAACGAGCAGTACTTC.

The rearrangement links TRBV5-5 to TRBJ2-3, with a tentative D call TRBD2 (6 bases). The V end was cut by 1 base, the J end by 5 bases, with 8 bases between. Germline V gene data show CDR1 as SGHKS and CDR2 as YYEKEE (reference sequence). This CDR3 contains 13 residues. This CDR3 reads CASSLLGGDTQYF. The CDR3 nucleotides read TGTGCCAGCAGCTTGTTGGGGGGAGATACGCAGTATTTT. The full variable domain, its missing parts supplied by reference TRBV5-5 and TRBJ2-3, is DAGVTQSPTHLIKTRGQQVTLRCSPISGHKSVSWYQQVLGQGPQFIFQYYEKEERGRGNFPDRFSARQFPNYSSELNVNALLLGDSALYLCASSLLGGDTQYFGPGTRLTVL.

This clonotype was recorded a few times. The V and J genes are TRBV5-8 and TRBJ2-4; unclear D gene. Germline loops: CDR1 SGHTS, CDR2 YDEGEE. This CDR3 is 14 amino acids long. V was cut by 5 bases and J by 3 bases, with 12 bases left in between. The CDR3: CASSDPFGKNIQYF. In DNA form, the CDR3 reads TGTGCCAGCAGTGACCCTTTTGGCAAAAACATTCAGTACTTC.